These 15 T cell receptor beta chains came from one sample sequenced in a study of blood T cell repertoires in COVID-19. TCRdb's table, derived via immunoSEQ multiplex PCR, lists solely in-frame clones and lacks some. The sample holds 250,000 to 350,000 clones, about 86% seen once. The sequenced material came from peripheral blood. The receptors were gathered from a woman in her forties or fifties with acute or convalescent COVID-19.

The chain has TRBV29-1 and TRBJ1-2; no definite D call. Trimming left V 3 bases short and J 1 base short, with 9 bases between. Germline CDR1 and CDR2: SQVTM and ANQGSEA. The CDR3 totals 13 residues. The CDR3 DNA reads as TGCAGCGTTGATGGAGGAAATAACTATGGCTACACCTTC. It specifies CSVDGGNNYGYTF.

J is TRBJ2-1 and V is TRBV5-8; D gene unclear. Germline assignment: CDR1 SGHTS and CDR2 YDEGEE. This CDR3 contains 14 residues. V gave up 9 bases and J gave up 0 bases, with 13 bases separating them. The CDR3 reads CATIEPSSYNEQFF. For the CDR3, the DNA is TGTGCCACCATAGAACCAAGCTCCTACAATGAGCAGTTCTTC.

This chain links TRBV7-2 with TRBJ2-7; D may be TRBD1 (6 bases). The CDR3 extends over 15 amino acids. V was pared by 1 base and J by 2 bases, with 12 bases between. Germline CDR1 SGHTA, CDR2 FQGNSA. CDR3 protein: CASSLEGSGAYEQYV. As DNA, the CDR3 is TGTGCCAGCAGCTTAGAGGGTTCAGGGGCCTACGAGCAGTACGTC.

This chain connects TRBV11-1 to TRBJ2-1, with a tentative D call TRBD2 (6 bases). Trimming stripped 6 bases from V and 6 bases from J, with 15 bases between. The CDR3 sequence is 14 residues long. CDR1 SGHAT and CDR2 FQDESV come from the germline V gene (reference sequence). This chain's CDR3 is CASSVRDSSNEQFF. CDR3 sequence (DNA): TGTGCCAGCAGTGTCCGGGACTCTTCCAATGAGCAGTTCTTC.

This sequence joins TRBV15 and TRBJ1-5; 8 nucleotides align to TRBD1. In germline, CDR1 is LNHNV, CDR2 YYDKDF (reference sequence). This CDR3 region has 16 residues. J was trimmed by 2 bases and V by 8 bases; bases with no gene match: 11. The CDR3 nucleotides read TGTGCCACCCTGGCGGGAGACAGGGGAGGCAATCAGCCCCAGCATTTT. This codes for CATLAGDRGGNQPQHF.

Details on this clone: Other DNA sequences in this sample translate to the same CDR3. The rearrangement uses TRBV5-6 and TRBJ2-6, with D possibly being TRBD1 (5 bases). The CDR3 loop spans 15 amino acids. Trimming left V 1 base short and J 2 bases short, with 7 bases between. Germline V gene sequence: CDR1 SGHDT, CDR2 YYEEEE. The CDR3 nucleotides read TGTGCCAGCAGCTTGCAGGGTGCTGGGGCCAACGTCCTGACTTTC. Residues: CASSLQGAGANVLTF.

This clone is a singleton in its sample. In nucleotides, the CDR3 is TGCGCCAGCAGCCAAGAAACAGGGTCGAACACCGGGGAGCTGTTTTTT. This codes for CASSQETGSNTGELFF. The gene calls are TRBV4-1 and TRBJ2-2; D may be TRBD1 (6 bases). CDR3 length: 16 residues. In germline, CDR1 is MGHRA, CDR2 YSYEKL. V was pared by 0 bases and J by 0 bases, with 8 bases between.

The table lists this clone with many counts. The chain recombines TRBV2 with TRBJ2-2, with a tentative D call TRBD1 (5 bases). Germline values: CDR1 SNHLY, CDR2 FYNNEI. There are 13 residues in the CDR3. The V and J ends lost 8 bases and 4 bases respectively, with 11 bases between them. The CDR3 nucleotides are TGTGCCAGCCTCCAGGGATTCACCGGGGAGCTGTTTTTT. This translates into CASLQGFTGELFF.

The genes are TRBV12-3 or TRBV12-4 and TRBJ1-1; D remains unclear. V dropped 4 bases and J dropped 4 bases, with 4 bases sitting between them. The CDR3 runs 11 residues. The CDR3: CASSYGTEAFF. CDR3 DNA: TGTGCCAGCAGTTACGGCACTGAAGCTTTCTTT.

This chain joins TRBV29-1 and TRBJ1-1; possibly TRBD1 for D (6 bases). There are 13 residues in the CDR3. Germline CDR1 SQVTM, CDR2 ANQGSEA. Trimming pared 6 bases from V and 3 bases from J, leaving 14 bases between. The CDR3 protein is CSVGTGLDTEAFF. CDR3 sequence (DNA): TGCAGCGTGGGAACAGGGTTGGACACTGAAGCTTTCTTT.

The chain has TRBV30 and TRBJ2-5; D might be TRBD1 (5 bases). Per the germline V gene, CDR1 is GTSNPN and CDR2 is SVGIG (reference sequence). The CDR3 runs 13 residues. Trimming left V 4 bases short and J 5 bases short, with 14 bases between. Here the CDR3 DNA reads TGTGCCTGGAATGGCGATGGGGCGGAGACCCAGTACTTC. Translation: CAWNGDGAETQYF.

The chain uses TRBV19 and TRBJ1-1, with 7 bases matching TRBD1. Germline loops: CDR1 LNHDA, CDR2 SQIVND (reference sequence). With V trimmed by 4 bases and J by 0 bases, 2 bases remained unmatched. The CDR3 length is 14 residues. CDR3 bases: TGTGCCAGTAGTAACAGGGGACTGAACACTGAAGCTTTCTTT. Its protein is CASSNRGLNTEAFF.

The genes are TRBV5-1 and TRBJ1-1; possibly TRBD1 for D (5 bases). From germline, CDR1 is SGHRS and CDR2 YFSETQ. V was shortened by 6 bases and J by 6 bases, with 15 bases between the two germline ends. CDR3 length equals 13 residues. CDR3 sequence (DNA): TGCGCCAGCACACACCCAGGGTATCCTGAAGCTTTCTTT. This codes for CASTHPGYPEAFF.

V and J are TRBV5-1 and TRBJ2-2; 8 positions match TRBD2. The trim removed 4 bases at V and 5 bases at J, leaving 7 bases unmatched. Germline CDR1 is SGHRS and CDR2 is YFSETQ. The length of the CDR3 is 15 residues. Here the CDR3 DNA reads TGCGCCAGCAGCCGTGGGGTAGCGGGAACCGGGGAGCTGTTTTTT. It translates to CASSRGVAGTGELFF.

This rearrangement joins TRBV7-9 to TRBJ1-6, with a tentative D call TRBD1 (6 bases). The CDR3 is made up of 12 amino acids. Deletions cut 5 bases from V and 7 bases from J, with 6 bases between. Germline V gives CDR1 SEHNR, CDR2 FQNEAQ (reference sequence). CDR3 amino acids: CASSQGNSPLHF. The CDR3 coding sequence is TGTGCCAGCAGCCAGGGGAATTCACCCCTCCACTTT.